This TCR beta chain originates from a study of CD8+ T cells in alopecia areata. About the study: Oral tofacitinib, 5 to 10 mg twice daily, was given in an open-label trial.

This clone was observed a single time. Its target is not known. Extracted RNA was reverse transcribed into cDNA, the sequencing template. The table came from immunoSEQ multiplex PCR; TCRdb's copy has only in-frame clones and leaves some out. The top ten hold roughly 1.6% of the sample, which has under 250,000 clones, 50% to 70% seen once. Treatment reported: oral pan-JAK inhibitor, 5-10 mg twice daily. Losses at the gene ends were 0 bases for V and 1 base for J; bases not matched to a gene: 7. The germline CDR1 and CDR2 sequences are SGDLS and YYNGEE. The CDR3 runs 17 residues. The study, taken as a whole, reports: The study also sequences resident alphabeta T cells of normal skin in scalp samples.

Specimen: CD4+ T cells sorted from blood, collected at week 4, from a patient treated with tofacitinib. The chain recombines TRBV9 with TRBJ2-5; 9 bases map to TRBD1. This receptor was obtained from a human donor with alopecia areata. In DNA, the CDR3 is TGTGCCAGCAGCGTAGGCCCGGGACAGGGTGGCCAAGAGACCCAGTACTTC. This encodes CASSVGPGQGGQETQYF. The whole variable domain, remainder taken from reference TRBV9 and TRBJ2-5, is DSGVTQTPKHLITATGQRVTLRCSPRSGDLSVYWYQQSLDQGLQFLIQYYNGEERAKGNILERFSAQQFPDLHSELNLSSLELGDSALYFCASSVGPGQGGQETQYFGPGTRLLVL.